This TCR beta chain derives from a study of T cell responses to AZD1222 COVID-19 vaccine. Germline V lookup: CDR1 SQVTM, CDR2 ANQGSEA. The CDR3 length is 14 residues. V gave up 4 bases and J gave up 6 bases, with 17 bases separating them. TCRdb's copy holds only in-frame clones and misses some; the assay was immunoSEQ multiplex PCR. Of 110,000 or so clones listed, roughly 86% are singletons. V is TRBV29-1 and J is TRBJ2-3, with a possible D match to TRBD2 (6 bases). This TCR was recovered from an adult in good health. The source was peripheral blood, collected on day 0 of MenACWY control vaccination. CDR3: CSVGARRVADTQYF. Here the CDR3 DNA reads TGCAGCGTTGGAGCCAGGAGGGTGGCGGATACGCAGTATTTT.